This T cell receptor beta chain was sequenced in a study of cytotoxic CD8 clonotypes in ibrutinib-treated CLL. General study points: Public clonotypes, found uncommonly, either contracted or stayed stable on treatment. In comparison with age-matched healthy donors, baseline clonality was higher and tracked circulating CD8+ T-cell counts.

This clone appeared a few times. Its antigen is not known. The germline gives CDR1 SGHTA, CDR2 FQGNSA. The CDR3 spans 16 residues. Between the trimmed V and J ends, which lost 1 base and 0 bases, there was a span of 9 bases. Depth targeted 1 in 200,000 to 1 in 1 million T cells, averaging 10x coverage per clonotype. Assay used: immunoSEQ multiplex PCR; TCRdb lists only in-frame clones, some missing. Of 150,000 to 250,000 clones listed, over 55% are singletons. The receptor comes from a human donor with chronic lymphocytic leukemia. The starting material was PBMCs, obtained after 24 months of ibrutinib treatment. The V call is TRBV7-2, the J call TRBJ1-4; D unclear. The CDR3 sequence is CASSLVRSATNEKLFF. The CDR3 DNA follows: TGTGCCAGCAGCTTAGTACGGTCAGCAACTAATGAAAAACTGTTTTTT.